Following are 6 T cell receptor beta chains from one sample sequenced in a study of immune characterization of retroperitoneal liposarcoma. TCRdb reprocessed the PCR reads via MiXCR and lists one record per CDR3 protein. This sample carries a few thousand distinct CDR3 sequences, under 45% of them seen once, and the ten largest clones take 16%. The sample comprised tumor tissue. Source of these receptors: a male donor with retroperitoneal liposarcoma.

This chain connects TRBV7-2 to TRBJ2-1, with TRBD2 matching 7 bases. V lost 5 bases to trimming and J lost 13 bases; unmatched junction nucleotides: 20. The length of the CDR3 is 16 residues. Germline assignment: CDR1 SGHTA and CDR2 FQGNSA. The CDR3 sequence is CASSPNLAGGRETQFF. The CDR3 DNA is TGTGCCAGCAGCCCAAATTTAGCGGGTGGGAGGGAGACCCAGTTCTTC.

This clonotype turned up a few times. The rearrangement joins TRBV6-5 to TRBJ2-6; D gene unclear. The CDR3 length is 16 residues. Germline CDR1 reads MNHEY; CDR2 reads SVGAGI. Trimming cost V 0 bases and J 1 base, with 7 bases left between them. CDR3 bases: TGTGCCAGCAGTTACTCGGAAGATTCTGGGGCCAACGTCCTGACTTTC. Translation: CASSYSEDSGANVLTF.

In this sample, this clonotype is medium-sized. This rearrangement joins TRBV6-5 to TRBJ2-1, with D unclear. The CDR3 totals 15 residues. Germline loops: CDR1 MNHEY, CDR2 SVGAGI. The V end was cut by 2 bases, the J end by 2 bases, with 10 bases between. Here the CDR3 reads CASSYSPSTYNEQFF. The DNA of the CDR3 is TGTGCCAGCAGTTACAGCCCAAGCACCTACAATGAGCAGTTCTTC.

This clonotype occurred a few times. The rearrangement joins TRBV7-2 to TRBJ2-7; D call uncertain. The CDR3 consists of 15 residues. The germline V gene has CDR1 SGHTA and CDR2 FQGNSA. V was trimmed by 7 bases and J by 3 bases, leaving 19 bases between them. The CDR3 protein is CASTMALGPYYEQYF. CDR3 nucleotides: TGTGCCAGCACCATGGCCCTCGGGCCCTACTACGAGCAGTACTTC.

The sample holds a few counts of this clonotype. This rearrangement joins TRBV6-1 to TRBJ2-1; D tentatively reads TRBD1 or TRBD2 (5 bases each). CDR3 length equals 14 residues. Germline CDR1 and CDR2: MNHNS and SASEGT. V was cut by 1 base and J by 13 bases, with 17 bases left in between. This chain's CDR3 is CASSEGGTLETQFF. CDR3 bases: TGTGCCAGCAGTGAAGGTGGGACCCTGGAGACCCAGTTCTTC.

The chain uses TRBV27 and TRBJ2-5; 16 nucleotides align to TRBD2. Germline CDR1 and CDR2: MNHEY and SMNVEV (reference sequence). With V trimmed by 7 bases and J by 5 bases, 7 bases remained unmatched. The CDR3 contains 16 residues. The CDR3 nucleotides are TGTGCCAGCACCCCCGGGGGACTAGCGGGAGGGGAGACCCAGTACTTC. The encoded protein is CASTPGGLAGGETQYF.